This T cell receptor beta chain was identified during a study of early T cells in non-severe SARS-CoV-2 infection. As part of library construction, unique molecular identifiers were attached to individual cDNA molecules. TCRdb independently ran MiXCR on the 5' RACE reads; one entry per CDR3 protein. The table shows tens of thousands of distinct CDR3 sequences, with roughly 6.1% occurring only once. This CDR3 is built from 12 residues. V gave up 5 bases and J gave up 4 bases, with 7 bases separating them. Germline CDR1 SNHLY, CDR2 FYNNEI. The chain combines TRBV2 with TRBJ2-3; D is undetermined. The sequence came from an adult who was a healthcare worker with PCR-confirmed SARS-CoV-2 infection or an uninfected control (not recorded which). The sequenced sample was whole blood, obtained at baseline. CDR3: CASSRTSDTQYF. CDR3 sequence (DNA): TGTGCCAGCAGTCGAACATCAGATACGCAGTATTTT.